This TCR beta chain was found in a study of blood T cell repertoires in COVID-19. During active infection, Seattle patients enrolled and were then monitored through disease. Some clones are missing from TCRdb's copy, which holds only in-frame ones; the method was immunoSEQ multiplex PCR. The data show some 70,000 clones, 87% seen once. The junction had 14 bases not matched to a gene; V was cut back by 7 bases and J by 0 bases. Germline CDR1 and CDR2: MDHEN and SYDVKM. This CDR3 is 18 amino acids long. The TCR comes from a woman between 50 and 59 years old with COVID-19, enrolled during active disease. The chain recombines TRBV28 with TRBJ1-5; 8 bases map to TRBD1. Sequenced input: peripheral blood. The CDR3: CASNPPWGRGLSNQPQHF. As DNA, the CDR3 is TGTGCCAGCAACCCTCCATGGGGCAGGGGGCTTAGCAATCAGCCCCAGCATTTT.